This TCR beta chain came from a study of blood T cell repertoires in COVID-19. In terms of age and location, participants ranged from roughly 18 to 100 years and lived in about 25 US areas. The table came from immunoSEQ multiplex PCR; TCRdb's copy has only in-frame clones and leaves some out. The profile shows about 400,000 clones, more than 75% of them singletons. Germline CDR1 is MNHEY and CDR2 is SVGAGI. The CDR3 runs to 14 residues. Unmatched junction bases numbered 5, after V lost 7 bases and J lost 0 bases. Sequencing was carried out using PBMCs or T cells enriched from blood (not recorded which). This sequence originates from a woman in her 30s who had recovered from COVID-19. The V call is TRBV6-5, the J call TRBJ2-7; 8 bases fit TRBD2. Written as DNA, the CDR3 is TGTGCCAGCATATTAGGGACTAGCTCCTACGAGCAGTACTTC. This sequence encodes CASILGTSSYEQYF.